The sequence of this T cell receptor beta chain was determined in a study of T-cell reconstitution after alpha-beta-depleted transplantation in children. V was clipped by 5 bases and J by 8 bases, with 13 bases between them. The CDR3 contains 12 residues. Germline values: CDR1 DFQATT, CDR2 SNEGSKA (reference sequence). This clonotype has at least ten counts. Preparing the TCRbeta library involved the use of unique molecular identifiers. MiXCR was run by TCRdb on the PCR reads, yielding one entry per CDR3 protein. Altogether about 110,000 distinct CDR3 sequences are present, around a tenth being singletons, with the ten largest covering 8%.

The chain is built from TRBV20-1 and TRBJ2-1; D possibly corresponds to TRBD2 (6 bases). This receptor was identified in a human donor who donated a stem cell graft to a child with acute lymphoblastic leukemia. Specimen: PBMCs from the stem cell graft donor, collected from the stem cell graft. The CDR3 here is CSASGTGDEQFF. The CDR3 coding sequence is TGCAGTGCTTCCGGGACGGGGGATGAGCAGTTCTTC.